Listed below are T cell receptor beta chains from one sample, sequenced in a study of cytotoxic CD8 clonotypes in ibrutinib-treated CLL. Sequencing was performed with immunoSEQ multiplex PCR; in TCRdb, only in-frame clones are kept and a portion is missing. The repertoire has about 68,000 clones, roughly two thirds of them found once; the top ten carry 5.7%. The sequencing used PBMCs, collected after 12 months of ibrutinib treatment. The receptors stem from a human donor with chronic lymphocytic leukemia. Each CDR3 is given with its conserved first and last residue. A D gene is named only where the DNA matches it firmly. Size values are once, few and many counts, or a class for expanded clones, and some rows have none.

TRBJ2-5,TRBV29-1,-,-,TGCAGCGTTGAAGATCAGGGGAAACAAGAGACCCAGTACTTC,CSVEDQGKQETQYF
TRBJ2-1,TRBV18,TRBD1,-,TGTGCCAGCTCGTCGACAGGGGGTTCCTACAATGAGCAGTTCTTC,CASSSTGGSYNEQFF
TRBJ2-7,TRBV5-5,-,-,TGTGCCAGCACCCTGGGCGGGGTCGAGCAGTACTTC,CASTLGGVEQYF
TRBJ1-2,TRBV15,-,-,TGTGCCACCAGCAGATCCGGTCTGGTTGGCTACACCTTC,CATSRSGLVGYTF
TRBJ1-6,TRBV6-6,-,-,TGTGCCAGCTCAAAAGCCCATGGGGGGGGCAATTCACCCCTCCACTTT,CASSKAHGGGNSPLHF
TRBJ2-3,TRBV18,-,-,TGTGCCAGCTCACCTCCAGGGTCTCGCAGCACAGATACGCAGTATTTT,CASSPPGSRSTDTQYF
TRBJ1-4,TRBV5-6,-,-,TGTGCCAGCAGCTTGACGTTCGACAGCCCCGGGATTGAAAAACTGTTTTTT,CASSLTFDSPGIEKLFF
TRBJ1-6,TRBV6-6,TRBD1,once,TGTGCCAGCAGTTACCCGACAGGGGCGAATTCACCCCTCCACTTT,CASSYPTGANSPLHF
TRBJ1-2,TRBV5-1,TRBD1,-,TGCGCCAGCAGCTTGTCGGACAGGAACTATGGCTACACCTTC,CASSLSDRNYGYTF
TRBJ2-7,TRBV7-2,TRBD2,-,TGTGCCAGCAGCTTAGAGCGGGGGACCTACGAGCAGTACTTC,CASSLERGTYEQYF
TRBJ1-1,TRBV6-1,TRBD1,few,TGTGCCAGCAGTGGGGACAGGGGCGTGACCCCACACCGGCCCCGGGCTTTCTTT,CASSGDRGVTPHRPRAFF
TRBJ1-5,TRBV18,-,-,TGTGCCAGCTCCCGAGAGGGAGGTGGGTATCAGCCCCAGCATTTT,CASSREGGGYQPQHF
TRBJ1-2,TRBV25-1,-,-,TGTGCCAGCAGTCGGGGGGATAACTATGGCTACACCTTC,CASSRGDNYGYTF
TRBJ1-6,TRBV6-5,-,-,TGTGCCAGCAGGCGCACGGGGTCAGGGGTATCACCCCTCCACTTT,CASRRTGSGVSPLHF
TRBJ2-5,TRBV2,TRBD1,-,TGTGCCAGCACTGCGGACAGGGGTAAGGAAGAGACCCAGTACTTC,CASTADRGKEETQYF
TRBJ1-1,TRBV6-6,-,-,TGTGCCAGCAGTAATTGGGGCTACGGGGGCACTGAAGCTTTCTTT,CASSNWGYGGTEAFF
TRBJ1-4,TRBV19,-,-,TGTGCCAGCCTTCGGGCCCCTAATGAAAAACTGTTTTTT,CASLRAPNEKLFF
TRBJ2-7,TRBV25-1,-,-,TGTGCCAGCAGTGACCCCAGGGTGTACGAGCAGTACTTC,CASSDPRVYEQYF
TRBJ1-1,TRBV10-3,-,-,TGTGCCATCAGTGAGTCTTTCCCCGGTGAAGCTTTCTTT,CAISESFPGEAFF